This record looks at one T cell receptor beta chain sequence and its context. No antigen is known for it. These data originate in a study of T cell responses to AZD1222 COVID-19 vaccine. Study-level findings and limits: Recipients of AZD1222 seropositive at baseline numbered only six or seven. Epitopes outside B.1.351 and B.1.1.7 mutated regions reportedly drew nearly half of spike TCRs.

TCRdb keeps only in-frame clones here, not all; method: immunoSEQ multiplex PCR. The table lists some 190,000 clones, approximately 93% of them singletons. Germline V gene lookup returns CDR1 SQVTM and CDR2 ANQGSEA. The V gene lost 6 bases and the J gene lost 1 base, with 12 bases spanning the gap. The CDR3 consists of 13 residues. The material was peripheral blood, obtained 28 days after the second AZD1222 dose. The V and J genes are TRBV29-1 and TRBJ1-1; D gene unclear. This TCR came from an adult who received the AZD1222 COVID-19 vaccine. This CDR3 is CSVPPTGNTEAFF. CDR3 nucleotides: TGCAGCGTCCCCCCCACGGGGAACACTGAAGCTTTCTTT.